Described below is a single TCR beta chain sequence and its context. The antigen it recognizes is unknown. No much larger clone is present one base from it, and per-base qualities are unavailable. Whole blood was collected in K2EDTA tubes by collaborating institutions according to the institutions' own protocols. Collaborator samples were shipped for TCRbeta analysis as frozen whole blood, isolated PBMCs, or DNA extracted from either sample type. The immunoSEQ Assay, a bias-controlled multiplex PCR, was used to amplify TCRbeta CDR3 regions from genomic DNA. In the source study's methods: Within the assay, amplification of reference gene primers was used to estimate how many nucleated cells each sample contained. Sequence reads were collapsed and filtered to measure the absolute abundance of every unique TCRbeta CDR3 rearrangement. For each sample, productive Simpson clonality was calculated by taking the square root of Simpson's diversity index across productive rearrangements. Held by TCRdb, this immuneACCESS table contains in-frame sequences only and omits some clones. Under half of the omission traces to an unresolved V gene where checked; the cause of the rest is unknown. V and J calls and clone size come straight from that table; D and trimming were deduced from the DNA. The sample yields about 210,000 clones; 80% were counted once. The top ten hold 9.5% to 15% of the sample.

This specimen belongs to a study of blood T cell repertoires in COVID-19 (dated by TCRdb to about 2020). At the level of the whole study: The collaborator samples originated in the United States, Italy and Spain and spanned the acute and convalescent phases of COVID-19. The material from the prospective study consisted of cDNA or gDNA derived from T cells, B-cell-depleted T cells, or PBMCs. The dataset comprised deeply sampled blood TCRbeta repertoires from subjects exposed to, actively infected with, or recovered from COVID-19. The repertoires were made available in a free public database intended to serve as a resource for research on the immune response to SARS-CoV-2. Samples came from the ongoing ImmuneRACE study (first 160 participants) plus 1,254 subjects from 6 global collaborators. A de-identified subject ID, COVID-19 status, age in years and sex were almost always included in the sample metadata. Where available, HLA class I and class II types were taken from metadata supplied by the sample provider and were not determined by assay-based typing.

Broader findings and caveats from the paper: How much clinical and demographic metadata was included differed by source and by participant, and the metadata was provided uncurated.

V is trimmed back by 3 bases and J by 2 bases, and the junction contains 6 bases that no gene match accounts for. The CDR3 contains 15 residues, cysteine and phenylalanine counted. Left in the record is the CDR3 DNA by itself, 45 bases read in frame from the first base. Per the germline V gene, SGHRS is the CDR1 and YFSETQ is the CDR2. The sequencing sample was made of peripheral blood. The chain links TRBV5-1 with TRBJ2-5, and TRBD1 aligns with 8 junction nucleotides. The TCR originated in a human donor in a cohort sampled during active COVID-19. The CDR3 protein: CASSSTGVGQETQYF. The bases are TGCGCCAGCAGCTCGACAGGGGTTGGTCAAGAGACCCAGTACTTC.